The sequence of this T cell receptor beta chain was determined in a study of beta chain features in type 1 diabetes. Study results and caveats: Researchers reported that naive, central memory and Treg TCRB repertoires appeared more similar in patients than in healthy donors. Any HLA effect on TCRB rearrangement was left unresolved by small sub-analyses. The study found moderately but significantly shorter TCRB CDR3s in all four CD4+ subsets of Type 1 diabetes patients.

The entirety of the isolated RNA underwent reverse transcription, so expressed TCRB transcripts were sequenced. Sequencing used immunoSEQ multiplex PCR; TCRdb keeps in-frame clones, though not all of them. The data show some 700,000 clones, 13% seen once. Trimming pared 4 bases from V and 1 base from J, leaving 14 bases between. The CDR3 contains 15 residues. CDR1 SQVTM and CDR2 ANQGSEA come from the germline V gene. This clone showed up just a few times. Antigen unknown. The J gene is TRBJ2-1, the V gene TRBV29-1; D is uncertain. This clonotype was sampled from a young man with type 1 diabetes. Material for sequencing was naive CD4+ T cells from blood. The CDR3 here is CSVGISTLSYNEQFF. CDR3 coding DNA: TGCAGCGTTGGAATCTCTACCCTTTCCTACAATGAGCAGTTCTTC.